This T cell receptor (beta chain) was sequenced in a study of shared clonotypes between healthy human individuals. Findings of the study overall: Donors were few, which limited the genetic and exposure-history diversity represented. Sequencing depth was expected to affect clonotype sharing among donors.

This CDR3 is 13 amino acids long. V lost 6 bases, J lost 4 bases, and 10 bases lay in between. The germline CDR1 and CDR2 sequences are KGHSH and LQKENI. To note about this clone: Its antigen is not identified.

At the deep level, the assay was run. Some clones are missing from TCRdb's copy, which holds only in-frame ones; the method was immunoSEQ multiplex PCR. The sample gives some 2.1 million clones, approximately 95% of which show up once; around 0.13% is in the top ten. The sequence came from a man between 18 and 29 years old in good health. The chain links TRBV18 to TRBJ2-1, with D unclear. What was sequenced was naive CD4+ T cells sorted from blood. The subset denotes: CD45RA+ positively selected. The CDR3 region is CASSPNLYNEQFF. The DNA of the CDR3 is TGTGCCAGCTCCCCAAACTTATACAATGAGCAGTTCTTC.